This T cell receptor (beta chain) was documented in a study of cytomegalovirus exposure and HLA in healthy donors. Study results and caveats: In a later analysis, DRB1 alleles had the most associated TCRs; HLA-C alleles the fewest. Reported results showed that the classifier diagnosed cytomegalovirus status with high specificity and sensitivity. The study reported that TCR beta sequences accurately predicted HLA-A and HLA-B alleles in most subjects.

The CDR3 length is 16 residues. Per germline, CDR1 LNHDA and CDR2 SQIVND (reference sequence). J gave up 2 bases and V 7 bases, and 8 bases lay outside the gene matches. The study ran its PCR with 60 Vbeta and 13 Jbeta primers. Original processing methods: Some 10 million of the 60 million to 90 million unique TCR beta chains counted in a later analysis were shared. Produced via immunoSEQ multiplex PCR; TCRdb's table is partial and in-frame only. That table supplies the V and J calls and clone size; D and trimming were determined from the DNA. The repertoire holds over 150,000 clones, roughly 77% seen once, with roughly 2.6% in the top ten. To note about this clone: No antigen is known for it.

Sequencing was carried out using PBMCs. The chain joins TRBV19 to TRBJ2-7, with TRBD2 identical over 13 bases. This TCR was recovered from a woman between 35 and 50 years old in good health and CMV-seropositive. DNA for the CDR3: TGTGCCAGTACCCCCACTAGCGGGAGGGTTGCCTACGAGCAGTACTTC. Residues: CASTPTSGRVAYEQYF. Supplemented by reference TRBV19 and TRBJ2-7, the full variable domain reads DGGITQSPKYLFRKEGQNVTLSCEQNLNHDAMYWYRQDPGQGLRLIYYSQIVNDFQKGDIAEGYSVSREKKESFPLTVTSAQKNPTAFYLCASTPTSGRVAYEQYFGPGTRLTVT.